The 30 T cell receptor beta chains reported below all come from one sample, sequenced in a study of T-cell memory formation after mild COVID-19. A single record per CDR3 protein comes from TCRdb applying MiXCR to the 5' RACE reads. The sample includes under 35,000 distinct CDR3 sequences, around 21% of them seen just once. Sequencing was performed on PBMCs or a T cell subset sorted from them (not recorded which). These receptors all stem from an adult who had mild COVID-19 (a few samples of this study predate the infection). Cell type and time point are not known.

This clonotype was detected only a few times. V usage is TRBV6-2 or TRBV6-3 and J usage is TRBJ1-1; no reliable D call. Germline V lookup: CDR1 MNHEY, CDR2 SVGEGT. The V end was cut by 6 bases, the J end by 5 bases, with 16 bases between. CDR3 size: 14 residues. CDR3 amino acids: CASRPPTRQTEAFF. CDR3 coding DNA: TGTGCCAGCAGACCACCGACCCGACAAACTGAAGCTTTCTTT.

This clonotype was counted at least ten times. This sequence joins TRBV24-1 and TRBJ2-1; D is possibly TRBD1 (6 bases). The V and J ends lost 6 bases and 9 bases respectively, with 11 bases between them. CDR1 and CDR2 from the germline V gene are KGHDR and SFDVKD. This CDR3 comprises 12 residues. CDR3 bases: TGTGCCACCAGTTCAGGGGCACGTGAGCAGTTCTTC. Its translation: CATSSGAREQFF.

The sample holds many counts of this clonotype. The chain uses TRBV6-6 and TRBJ2-3; D might be TRBD1 (6 bases). CDR3 length: 14 residues. Germline CDR1 reads MNHNY; CDR2 reads SVGAGI (reference sequence). V was trimmed by 5 bases and J by 5 bases, leaving 14 bases between them. The CDR3 coding sequence is TGTGCCAGCAGTCTCCGGGACATTCAAGATACGCAGTATTTT. Its translation: CASSLRDIQDTQYF.

This clonotype was seen many times. The chain links TRBV9 to TRBJ2-5; 7 nucleotides match TRBD1. Trimming cost V 0 bases and J 3 bases; bases outside gene matches: 2. Looked up from germline, CDR1 is SGDLS and CDR2 is YYNGEE. CDR3 length: 14 residues. CDR3 amino acids: CASSVDRGEETQYF. Here the CDR3 DNA reads TGTGCCAGCAGCGTAGACAGGGGTGAAGAGACCCAGTACTTC.

The chain employs TRBV10-3 and TRBJ2-7; 10 positions match TRBD1. Trimming took 5 bases from V and 4 from J; bases not matched to a gene: 5. Germline values: CDR1 ENHRY, CDR2 SYGVKD. The length of the CDR3 is 14 residues. In nucleotides, the CDR3 is TGTGCCATCAGTACCGGGACAGGGGAGTACGAGCAGTACTTC. Amino acid sequence: CAISTGTGEYEQYF.

The chain uses TRBV5-4 and TRBJ1-1, with unresolved D. Looked up from germline, CDR1 is SGHNT and CDR2 is YYREEE (reference sequence). The CDR3 runs 14 residues. Trimming removed 0 bases from V and 1 base from J, with 7 bases in between. The CDR3 sequence: CASSLVQTNTEAFF. DNA of the CDR3: TGTGCCAGCAGCTTGGTACAGACGAACACTGAAGCTTTCTTT.

The chain uses TRBV29-1 and TRBJ2-7; 14 nucleotides align to TRBD2. Per the germline V gene, CDR1 is SQVTM and CDR2 is ANQGSEA. The CDR3 totals 17 residues. V trimming: 0 bases; J trimming: 3 bases; junction bases outside the gene matches: 7. CDR3 bases: TGCAGCGTTGAAGATAACTCCGGACTAGCGGGGGGCTACGAGCAGTACTTC. It encodes CSVEDNSGLAGGYEQYF.

There are many counts of this clonotype. The chain couples TRBV5-1 to TRBJ2-7; D not certain. CDR3 length: 11 residues. The germline V gene encodes CDR1 SGHRS and CDR2 YFSETQ. The V and J ends lost 0 bases and 4 bases respectively, with 2 bases between them. CDR3 DNA sequence: TGCGCCAGCAGCTTGGAATACGAGCAGTACTTC. It encodes CASSLEYEQYF.

CDR3 sequence: CASSQGGGEAFF. In DNA, the CDR3 is TGTGCCAGCAGCCAAGGGGGCGGGGAAGCTTTCTTT. J is TRBJ1-1 and V is TRBV4-2, with D possibly TRBD1 on 5 matching bases. The germline V gene has CDR1 LGHNA and CDR2 YNFKEQ. Trimming removed 1 base from V and 8 bases from J, with 8 bases in between. The CDR3 runs 12 residues.

This clonotype was seen only a few times. The chain links TRBV5-1 to TRBJ2-7; TRBD1 matches at 10 bases. Germline assignment: CDR1 SGHRS and CDR2 YFSETQ. The CDR3 runs to 14 residues. Trimming at V came to 0 bases and at J to 7 bases, leaving 4 bases not matched to a gene. CDR3 coding DNA: TGCGCCAGCAGCTTGGCCGGGACAGGGGATGAGCAGTACTTC. Amino acids: CASSLAGTGDEQYF.

This clonotype has a count of ten or more. The chain uses TRBV5-6 and TRBJ2-5; D gene uncertain. The CDR3 runs 15 residues. The germline CDR1 and CDR2 sequences are SGHDT and YYEEEE. Trimming took 0 bases from V and 1 from J, leaving 10 bases between them. The DNA of the CDR3 is TGTGCCAGCAGCTTGGCGTTGGGAATCCAAGAGACCCAGTACTTC. It is translated as CASSLALGIQETQYF.

This clonotype was seen many times. The genes are TRBV7-6 and TRBJ2-7; D is unclear. Germline V gives CDR1 SGHVS, CDR2 FNYEAQ. The CDR3 is 14 amino acids. Between the trimmed V and J ends, which lost 5 bases and 5 bases, there was a span of 16 bases. CDR3 coding DNA: TGTGCCAGCAGCCTCACCCACACATCCCACGAGCAGTACTTC. This sequence encodes CASSLTHTSHEQYF.

V usage is TRBV7-3 and J usage is TRBJ2-2; 7 bases align to TRBD1. This CDR3 spans 13 amino acids. From germline, CDR1 is SGHTA and CDR2 FQGTGA. V shed 5 bases and J 6 bases; nucleotides not matched to a gene: 3. The CDR3 is CASSPGTAGELFF. In DNA, the CDR3 is TGTGCCAGCAGCCCGGGGACAGCCGGGGAGCTGTTTTTT.

V usage is TRBV6-1 and J usage is TRBJ1-1; D uncertain. Per germline, CDR1 MNHNS and CDR2 SASEGT. The CDR3 runs to 14 residues. V was clipped by 4 bases and J by 4 bases, with 13 bases between them. CDR3 residues: CASSVVGMGTEAFF. The CDR3 DNA is TGTGCCAGCAGTGTAGTGGGTATGGGCACTGAAGCTTTCTTT.

The genes are TRBV2 and TRBJ2-7, with 9 bases that match TRBD2. Germline CDR1 reads SNHLY; CDR2 reads FYNNEI. The V segment lost 4 bases and the J segment 3 bases; nucleotides outside the gene matches: 13. The CDR3 has 17 residues. The CDR3 sequence is CASSGSPSASGDYEQYF. CDR3 sequence (DNA): TGTGCCAGCAGTGGATCTCCGTCGGCTAGCGGGGACTACGAGCAGTACTTC.

This clonotype was observed many times. The chain links TRBV18 to TRBJ1-3, with TRBD1 identical over 7 bases. From germline, CDR1 is KGHSH and CDR2 LQKENI. The V segment lost 2 bases and the J segment 4 bases; nucleotides outside the gene matches: 5. The length of the CDR3 is 15 residues. CDR3: CASSPATGSGNTIYF. The CDR3 DNA reads as TGTGCCAGCTCACCAGCGACAGGGTCGGGAAACACCATATATTTT.

This clonotype was found many times. The chain combines TRBV11-2 with TRBJ2-2, with D uncertain. CDR1 is SGHAT, CDR2 FQNNGV, per germline. The CDR3 has 14 amino acids. Trimming cost V 2 bases and J 1 base, with 5 bases left between them. CDR3 protein: CASSLHRNTGELFF. In DNA form, the CDR3 reads TGTGCCAGCAGCTTACATAGGAACACCGGGGAGCTGTTTTTT.

This clonotype was seen only a few times. This chain connects TRBV7-2 to TRBJ2-3; possible D gene TRBD2, 6 bases. V shed 4 bases and J shed 4 bases, with 18 bases lying between them. There are 16 residues in the CDR3. Germline V gene lookup returns CDR1 SGHTA and CDR2 FQGNSA. The CDR3 DNA sequence: TGTGCCAGCAGCTCGTCCGGGACTCAAACCCCAGATACGCAGTATTTT. Translated, it gives CASSSSGTQTPDTQYF.

This clonotype was counted ten times or more. This chain links TRBV5-1 with TRBJ2-3, with D perhaps given as TRBD1 or TRBD2 (6 bases each). Germline CDR1 is SGHRS and CDR2 is YFSETQ. V was cut by 0 bases and J by 0 bases, with 8 bases left in between. The CDR3 consists of 15 residues. CDR3 nucleotides: TGCGCCAGCAGCTTGGCGGGGGCAAGCACAGATACGCAGTATTTT. This translates into CASSLAGASTDTQYF.

In this sample, this clonotype turned up many times. The chain carries TRBV5-1 and TRBJ2-7; 7 positions agree with TRBD1. Trimming at V came to 5 bases and at J to 4 bases, leaving 9 bases not matched to a gene. The CDR3 has 14 residues. The germline gives CDR1 SGHRS, CDR2 YFSETQ. The CDR3 sequence: CASSGQVGLYEQYF. CDR3 in DNA: TGCGCCAGCAGTGGACAGGTGGGGCTATACGAGCAGTACTTC.

This clonotype was observed many times. The J gene is TRBJ2-4, the V gene TRBV7-8; 9 nucleotides agree with TRBD2. Trimming removed 7 bases from V and 0 bases from J; junction bases left unmatched: 16. CDR1 is SGHVS and CDR2 is FQNEAQ in the germline V gene. This CDR3 has 19 amino acids. CDR3 protein: CASTPSGSGSEGAKNIQYF. The CDR3 nucleotides are TGTGCCAGCACCCCTAGTGGTAGCGGGAGTGAAGGAGCCAAAAACATTCAGTACTTC.

This clonotype was observed many times. The V and J genes are TRBV5-6 and TRBJ1-5; no definite D call. The germline gives CDR1 SGHDT, CDR2 YYEEEE. The CDR3 has 15 residues. Trimming pared 0 bases from V and 3 bases from J, leaving 10 bases between. The CDR3 region has the DNA TGTGCCAGCAGCTTGGCTGGACGCTTCAATCAGCCCCAGCATTTT. It codes for CASSLAGRFNQPQHF.

This clonotype has at least ten counts. This sequence joins TRBV3-1 and TRBJ1-6; D is ambiguous. Deletions cut 1 base from V and 8 bases from J, with 15 bases between. CDR1 and CDR2 from the germline V gene are LGHDT and YNNKEL (reference sequence). The CDR3 sequence is 16 residues long. CDR3 region: CASSQGFGSGYSPLHF. The CDR3, as DNA: TGTGCCAGCAGCCAAGGGTTCGGCAGCGGTTATTCACCCCTCCACTTT.

The chain employs TRBV7-6 and TRBJ1-3; 10 bases fit TRBD1. The CDR3 runs to 15 residues. The trim removed 5 bases at V and 7 bases at J, leaving 8 bases unmatched. The germline V gene encodes CDR1 SGHVS and CDR2 FNYEAQ. The CDR3 loop reads CASSPRTGGGNTIYF. The CDR3 DNA reads TGTGCCAGCAGCCCCCGGACAGGGGGAGGCAACACCATATATTTT.

There are many counts of this clonotype. The rearrangement links TRBV19 to TRBJ2-7, with 7 nucleotides matching TRBD1. This CDR3 is built from 14 residues. Germline values: CDR1 LNHDA, CDR2 SQIVND (reference sequence). The J segment lost 3 bases and the V segment lost 5 bases, leaving 7 bases of the junction unmatched. The CDR3 here is CASSRQGGGYEQYF. CDR3 sequence (DNA): TGTGCCAGTAGTCGACAGGGTGGTGGCTACGAGCAGTACTTC.

V usage is TRBV24-1 and J usage is TRBJ1-3; D is unresolved. The germline V and J ends were trimmed by 2 bases and 0 bases, with 10 bases remaining between them. The CDR3 has 16 residues. Germline CDR1 and CDR2: KGHDR and SFDVKD. DNA of the CDR3: TGTGCCACCAGTGATTCTAGGTCTGCCTCTGGAAACACCATATATTTT. This codes for CATSDSRSASGNTIYF.

The chain is built from TRBV4-1 and TRBJ1-5, with D maybe TRBD1 (5 bases). This CDR3 spans 15 amino acids. Germline lookup yields CDR1 MGHRA and CDR2 YSYEKL. V lost 1 base and J lost 5, with 12 bases in between. As DNA, the CDR3 is TGCGCCAGCAGCCAAGTTCGGAGGGGCGATCAGCCCCAGCATTTT. It encodes CASSQVRRGDQPQHF.

The V and J genes are TRBV7-9 and TRBJ2-1, with a weak D call TRBD1 (6 bases). Trimming took 5 bases from V and 3 from J, leaving 11 bases between them. The CDR3 is made up of 14 amino acids. The germline V gene encodes CDR1 SEHNR and CDR2 FQNEAQ (reference sequence). Here the CDR3 DNA reads TGTGCCAGCAGCATACAGGGAAGCTACAATGAGCAGTTCTTC. Translating gives CASSIQGSYNEQFF.

The rearrangement uses TRBV6-6 and TRBJ2-5, with TRBD2 identical over 10 bases. The CDR3 sequence is 15 residues long. Losses at the gene ends were 4 bases for V and 4 bases for J; bases not matched to a gene: 6. Looked up from germline, CDR1 is MNHNY and CDR2 is SVGAGI (reference sequence). This chain's CDR3 is CASSLTSGATETQYF. The CDR3 DNA follows: TGTGCCAGCAGTTTAACTAGCGGGGCGACAGAGACCCAGTACTTC.

This clonotype has just a few counts. The chain joins TRBV14 to TRBJ2-6; 7 nucleotides match TRBD1. The V gene end was trimmed by 4 bases and the J gene end by 0 bases; junction bases not matched to a gene: 6. Per the germline V gene, CDR1 is SGHDN and CDR2 is FVKESK. The CDR3 is made up of 17 amino acids. CDR3 amino acids: CASSRRQGDSGANVLTF. Here the CDR3 DNA reads TGTGCCAGCAGCCGACGACAGGGAGACTCTGGGGCCAACGTCCTGACTTTC. Complete variable domain (other parts from reference TRBV14 and TRBJ2-6): EAGVTQFPSHSVIEKGQTVTLRCDPISGHDNLYWYRRVMGKEIKFLLHFVKESKQDESGMPNNRFLAERTGGTYSTLKVQPAELEDSGVYFCASSRRQGDSGANVLTFGAGSRLTVL.